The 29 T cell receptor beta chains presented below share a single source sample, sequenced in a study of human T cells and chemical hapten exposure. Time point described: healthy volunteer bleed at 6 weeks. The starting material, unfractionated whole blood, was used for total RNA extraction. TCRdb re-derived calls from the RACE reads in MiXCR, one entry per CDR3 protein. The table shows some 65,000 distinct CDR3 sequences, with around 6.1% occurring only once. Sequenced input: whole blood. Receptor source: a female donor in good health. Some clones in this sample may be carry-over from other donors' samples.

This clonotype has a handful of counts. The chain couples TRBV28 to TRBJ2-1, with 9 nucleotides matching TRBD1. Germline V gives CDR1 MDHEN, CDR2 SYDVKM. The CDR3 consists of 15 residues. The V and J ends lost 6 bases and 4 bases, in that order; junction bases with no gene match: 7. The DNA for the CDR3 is TGTGCCAGCAGCTTCCGGGACAGGGATTACAATGAGCAGTTCTTC. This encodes CASSFRDRDYNEQFF. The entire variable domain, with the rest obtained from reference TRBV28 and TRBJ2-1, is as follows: DVKVTQSSRYLVKRTGEKVFLECVQDMDHENMFWYRQDPGLGLRLIYFSYDVKMKEKGDIPEGYSVSREKKERFSLILESASTNQTSMYLCASSFRDRDYNEQFFGPGTRLTVL.

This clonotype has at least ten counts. The CDR3 DNA reads TGTGCCAGCAGCCAAAAACGTGACTCTGGGGCCAACGTCCTGACTTTC. It yields the protein CASSQKRDSGANVLTF. The chain uses TRBV4-2 and TRBJ2-6; the D is unclear. CDR1 is LGHNA and CDR2 is YNFKEQ in the germline V gene. CDR3 length equals 16 residues. Trimming removed 2 bases from V and 0 bases from J, with 8 bases in between.

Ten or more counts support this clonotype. The CDR3 loop is CASTGTGEGNTEAFF. In DNA form, the CDR3 reads TGTGCCAGCACCGGGACAGGGGAGGGGAACACTGAAGCTTTCTTT. The V gene is TRBV28, the J gene TRBJ1-1; 10 nucleotides match TRBD1. CDR1 is MDHEN and CDR2 is SYDVKM in the germline V gene. V lost 7 bases, J lost 1 base, and 6 bases stayed unmatched. The CDR3 contains 15 residues. The variable domain in full, with the rest retrieved from reference TRBV28 and TRBJ1-1, is DVKVTQSSRYLVKRTGEKVFLECVQDMDHENMFWYRQDPGLGLRLIYFSYDVKMKEKGDIPEGYSVSREKKERFSLILESASTNQTSMYLCASTGTGEGNTEAFFGQGTRLTVV.

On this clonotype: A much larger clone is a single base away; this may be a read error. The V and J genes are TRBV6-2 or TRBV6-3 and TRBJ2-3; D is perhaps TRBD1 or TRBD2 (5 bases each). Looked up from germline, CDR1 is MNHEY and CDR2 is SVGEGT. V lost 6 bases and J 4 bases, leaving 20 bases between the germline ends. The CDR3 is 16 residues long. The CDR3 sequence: CASSPRRQRAADTQYF. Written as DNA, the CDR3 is TGTGCCAGCAGCCCGAGGAGACAGAGGGCAGCAGATACGCAGTATTTT.

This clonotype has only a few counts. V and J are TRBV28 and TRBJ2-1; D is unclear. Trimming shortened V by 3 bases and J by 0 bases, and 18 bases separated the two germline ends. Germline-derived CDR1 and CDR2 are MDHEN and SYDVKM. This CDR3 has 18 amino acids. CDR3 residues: CASSFYGVRDSSYNEQFF. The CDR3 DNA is TGTGCCAGCAGTTTTTATGGGGTGCGCGACTCCTCCTACAATGAGCAGTTCTTC.

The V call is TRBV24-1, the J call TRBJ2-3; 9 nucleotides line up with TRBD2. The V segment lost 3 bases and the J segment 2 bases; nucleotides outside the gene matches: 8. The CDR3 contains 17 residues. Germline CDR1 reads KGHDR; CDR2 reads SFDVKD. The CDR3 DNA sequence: TGTGCCACCAGTGATGCCGGGACTAGCAGCCTCACAGATACGCAGTATTTT. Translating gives CATSDAGTSSLTDTQYF.

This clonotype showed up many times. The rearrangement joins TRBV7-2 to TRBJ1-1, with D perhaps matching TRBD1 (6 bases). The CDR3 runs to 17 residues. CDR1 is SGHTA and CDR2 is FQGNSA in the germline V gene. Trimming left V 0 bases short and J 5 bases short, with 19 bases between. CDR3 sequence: CASSLALIREQGTEAFF. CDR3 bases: TGTGCCAGCAGCTTAGCGCTAATTCGGGAGCAGGGGACTGAAGCTTTCTTT. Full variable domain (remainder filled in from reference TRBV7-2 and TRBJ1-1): GAGVSQSPSNKVTEKGKDVELRCDPISGHTALYWYRQSLGQGLEFLIYFQGNSAPDKSGLPSDRFSAERTGGSVSTLTIQRTQQEDSAVYLCASSLALIREQGTEAFFGQGTRLTVV.

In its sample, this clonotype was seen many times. CDR3: CASSSGLAGTDTQYF. The CDR3 region has the DNA TGTGCCAGCAGCTCGGGACTAGCGGGCACAGATACGCAGTATTTT. The V and J genes are TRBV7-2 and TRBJ2-3; 11 nucleotides match TRBD2. CDR1 is SGHTA, CDR2 FQGNSA, per germline. The CDR3 length is 15 residues. V was pared by 4 bases and J by 1 base, with 1 base of the junction left unmatched.

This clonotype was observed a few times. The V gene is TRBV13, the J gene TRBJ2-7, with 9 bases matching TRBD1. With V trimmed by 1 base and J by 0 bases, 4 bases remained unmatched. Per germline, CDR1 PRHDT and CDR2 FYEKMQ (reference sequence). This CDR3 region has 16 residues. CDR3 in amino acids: CASSLVRGQGSYEQYF. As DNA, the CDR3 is TGTGCCAGCAGCTTAGTAAGGGGACAGGGCTCCTACGAGCAGTACTTC. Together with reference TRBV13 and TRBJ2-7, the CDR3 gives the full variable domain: AAGVIQSPRHLIKEKRETATLKCYPIPRHDTVYWYQQGPGQDPQFLISFYEKMQSDKGSIPDRFSAQQFSDYHSELNMSSLELGDSALYFCASSLVRGQGSYEQYFGPGTRLTVT.

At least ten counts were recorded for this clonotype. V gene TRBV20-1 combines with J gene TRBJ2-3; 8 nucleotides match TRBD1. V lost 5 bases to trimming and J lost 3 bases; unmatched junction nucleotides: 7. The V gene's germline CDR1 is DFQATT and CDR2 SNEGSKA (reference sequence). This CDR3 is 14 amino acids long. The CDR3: CSAWTGMVTDTQYF. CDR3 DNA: TGCAGTGCTTGGACAGGGATGGTTACAGATACGCAGTATTTT.

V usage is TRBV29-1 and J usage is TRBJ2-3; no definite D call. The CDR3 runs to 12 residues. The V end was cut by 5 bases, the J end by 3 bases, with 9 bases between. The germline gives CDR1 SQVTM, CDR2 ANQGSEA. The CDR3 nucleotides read TGCAGCGTTAGGCTAGGGACAGATACGCAGTATTTT. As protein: CSVRLGTDTQYF.

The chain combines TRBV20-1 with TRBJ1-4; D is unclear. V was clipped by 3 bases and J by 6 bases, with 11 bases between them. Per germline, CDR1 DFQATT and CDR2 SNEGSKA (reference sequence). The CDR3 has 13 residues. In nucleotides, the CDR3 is TGCAGTGCTAGGAACTCTGCCGATGAAAAACTGTTTTTT. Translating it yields CSARNSADEKLFF.

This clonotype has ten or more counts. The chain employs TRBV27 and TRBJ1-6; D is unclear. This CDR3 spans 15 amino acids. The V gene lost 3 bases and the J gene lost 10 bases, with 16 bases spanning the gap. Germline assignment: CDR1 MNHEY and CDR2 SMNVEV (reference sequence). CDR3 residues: CASSFSEAGESPLHF. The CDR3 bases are TGTGCCAGCAGTTTCTCGGAGGCGGGTGAATCACCCCTCCACTTT.

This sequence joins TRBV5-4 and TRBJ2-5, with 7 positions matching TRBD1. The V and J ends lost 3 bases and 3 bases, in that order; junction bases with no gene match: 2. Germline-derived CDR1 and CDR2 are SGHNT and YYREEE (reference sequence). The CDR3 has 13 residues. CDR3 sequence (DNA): TGTGCCAGCAGCTCTGGACAGGAAGAGACCCAGTACTTC. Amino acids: CASSSGQEETQYF.

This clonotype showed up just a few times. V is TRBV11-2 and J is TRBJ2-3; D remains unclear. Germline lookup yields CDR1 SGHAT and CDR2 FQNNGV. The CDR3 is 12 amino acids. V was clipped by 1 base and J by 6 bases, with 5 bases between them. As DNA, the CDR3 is TGTGCCAGCAGCTTAGTGTCGGATACGCAGTATTTT. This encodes CASSLVSDTQYF.

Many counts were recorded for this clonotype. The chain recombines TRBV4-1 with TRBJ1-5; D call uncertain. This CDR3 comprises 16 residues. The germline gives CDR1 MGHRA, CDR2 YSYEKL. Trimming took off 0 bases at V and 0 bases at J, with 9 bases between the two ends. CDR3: CASSQEGQTSNQPQHF. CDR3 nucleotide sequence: TGCGCCAGCAGCCAAGAAGGCCAGACTAGCAATCAGCCCCAGCATTTT.

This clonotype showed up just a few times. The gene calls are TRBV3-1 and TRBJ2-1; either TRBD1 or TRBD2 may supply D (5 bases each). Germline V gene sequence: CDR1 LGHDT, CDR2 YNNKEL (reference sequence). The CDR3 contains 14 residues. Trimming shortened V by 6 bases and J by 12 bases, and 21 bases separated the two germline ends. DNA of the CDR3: TGTGCCAGCAGGAAGGGGACCACTAGGAAGGGGCAGTTCTTC. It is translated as CASRKGTTRKGQFF.

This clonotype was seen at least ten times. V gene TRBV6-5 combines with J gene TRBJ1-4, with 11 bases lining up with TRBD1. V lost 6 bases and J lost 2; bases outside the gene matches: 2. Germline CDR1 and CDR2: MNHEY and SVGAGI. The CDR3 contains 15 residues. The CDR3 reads CASSRTGGTNEKLFF. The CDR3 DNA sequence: TGTGCCAGCAGCCGGACAGGGGGCACTAATGAAAAACTGTTTTTT.

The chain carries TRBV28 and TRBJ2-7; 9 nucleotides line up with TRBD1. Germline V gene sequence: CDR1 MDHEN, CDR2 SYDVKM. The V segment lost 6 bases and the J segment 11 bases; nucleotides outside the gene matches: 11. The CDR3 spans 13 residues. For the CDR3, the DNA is TGTGCCAGCAGACCGGGACAGGGCCTGCCAGAGTACTTC. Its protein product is CASRPGQGLPEYF. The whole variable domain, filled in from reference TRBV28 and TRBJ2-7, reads DVKVTQSSRYLVKRTGEKVFLECVQDMDHENMFWYRQDPGLGLRLIYFSYDVKMKEKGDIPEGYSVSREKKERFSLILESASTNQTSMYLCASRPGQGLPEYFGPGTRLTVT.

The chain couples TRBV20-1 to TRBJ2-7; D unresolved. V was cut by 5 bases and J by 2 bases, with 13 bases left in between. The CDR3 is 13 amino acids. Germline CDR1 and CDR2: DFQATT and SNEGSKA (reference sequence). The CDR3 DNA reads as TGCAGTGCTGATGACTTAGATCCCTACGAGCAGTACTTC. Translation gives CSADDLDPYEQYF.

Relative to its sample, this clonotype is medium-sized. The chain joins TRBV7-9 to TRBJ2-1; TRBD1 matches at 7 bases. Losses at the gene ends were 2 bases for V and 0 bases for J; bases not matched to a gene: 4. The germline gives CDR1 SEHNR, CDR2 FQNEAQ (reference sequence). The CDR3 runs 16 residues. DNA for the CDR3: TGTGCCAGCAGCTTACCGACAGGGAGCTCCTACAATGAGCAGTTCTTC. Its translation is CASSLPTGSSYNEQFF.

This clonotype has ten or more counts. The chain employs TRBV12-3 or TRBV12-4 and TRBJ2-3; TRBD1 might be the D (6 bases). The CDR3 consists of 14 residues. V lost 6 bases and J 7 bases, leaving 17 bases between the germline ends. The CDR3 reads CASSTGLAIHTQYF. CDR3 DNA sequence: TGTGCCAGCAGCACAGGGTTGGCTATACATACGCAGTATTTT.

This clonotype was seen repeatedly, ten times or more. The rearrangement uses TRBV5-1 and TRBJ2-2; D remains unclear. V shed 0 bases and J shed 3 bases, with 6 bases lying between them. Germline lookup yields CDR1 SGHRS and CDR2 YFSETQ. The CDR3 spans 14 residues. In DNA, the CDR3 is TGCGCCAGCAGCTTGGCCGGCGACACCGGGGAGCTGTTTTTT. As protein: CASSLAGDTGELFF.

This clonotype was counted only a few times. The CDR3 nucleotides are TGCGCCAGCAGTGGAACAGGGCCATACGAGCAGTACTTC. Protein sequence: CASSGTGPYEQYF. The chain combines TRBV5-1 with TRBJ2-7; a possible D gene is TRBD1 (6 bases). The CDR3 runs to 13 residues. Germline V gene sequence: CDR1 SGHRS, CDR2 YFSETQ. Between the trimmed V and J ends, which lost 5 bases and 4 bases, there was a span of 13 bases.

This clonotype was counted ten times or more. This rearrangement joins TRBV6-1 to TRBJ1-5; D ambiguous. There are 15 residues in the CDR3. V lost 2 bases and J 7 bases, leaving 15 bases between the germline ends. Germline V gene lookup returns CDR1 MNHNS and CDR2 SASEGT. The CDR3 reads CASSERGDSGQPQHF. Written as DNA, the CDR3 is TGTGCCAGCAGTGAACGCGGAGACTCTGGACAGCCCCAGCATTTT.

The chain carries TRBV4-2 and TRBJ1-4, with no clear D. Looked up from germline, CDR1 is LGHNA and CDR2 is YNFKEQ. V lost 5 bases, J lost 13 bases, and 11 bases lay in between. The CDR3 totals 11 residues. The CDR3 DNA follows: TGTGCCAGCAGCGGTACCGGACGACTGTTTTTT. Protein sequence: CASSGTGRLFF.

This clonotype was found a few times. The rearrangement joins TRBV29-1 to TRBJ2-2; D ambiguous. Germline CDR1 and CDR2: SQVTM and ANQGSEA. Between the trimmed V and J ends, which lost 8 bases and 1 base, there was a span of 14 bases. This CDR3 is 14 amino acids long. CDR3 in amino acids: CSFKAKENTGELFF. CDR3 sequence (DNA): TGCAGCTTCAAAGCCAAGGAGAACACCGGGGAGCTGTTTTTT.

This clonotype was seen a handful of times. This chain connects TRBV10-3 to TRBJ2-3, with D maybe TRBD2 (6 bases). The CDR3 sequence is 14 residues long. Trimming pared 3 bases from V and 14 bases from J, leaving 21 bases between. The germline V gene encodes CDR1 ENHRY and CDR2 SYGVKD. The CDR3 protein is CAISDYGKNNGGYF. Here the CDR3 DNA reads TGTGCCATCAGTGACTATGGGAAGAACAACGGGGGGTATTTT.

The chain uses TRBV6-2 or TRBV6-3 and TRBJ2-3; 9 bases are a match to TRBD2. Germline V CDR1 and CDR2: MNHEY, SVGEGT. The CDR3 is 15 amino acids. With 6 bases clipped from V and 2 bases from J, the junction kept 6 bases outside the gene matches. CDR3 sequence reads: CASSSTSGATDTQYF. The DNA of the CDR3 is TGTGCCAGCAGCTCGACTAGCGGAGCCACAGATACGCAGTATTTT.